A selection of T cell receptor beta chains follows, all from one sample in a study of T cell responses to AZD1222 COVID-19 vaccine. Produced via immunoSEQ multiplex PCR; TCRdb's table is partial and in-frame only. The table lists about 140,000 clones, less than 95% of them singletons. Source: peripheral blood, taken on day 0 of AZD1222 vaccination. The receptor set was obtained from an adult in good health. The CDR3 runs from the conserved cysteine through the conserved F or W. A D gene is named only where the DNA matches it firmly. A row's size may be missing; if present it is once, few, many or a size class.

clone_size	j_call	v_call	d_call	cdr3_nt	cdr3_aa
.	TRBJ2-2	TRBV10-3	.	TGTGCCATCAGTGGTGGTTCGAACACCGGGGAGCTGTTTTTT	CAISGGSNTGELFF
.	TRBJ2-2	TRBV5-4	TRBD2	TGTGCCAGCAGCTTACGGACTAGCGGGGGGTTAGAGCTGTTTTTT	CASSLRTSGGLELFF
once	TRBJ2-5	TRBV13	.	TGTGCCAGCAGCTCCCCCGGGGCAGGGGCCGACCAAGAGACCCAGTACTTC	CASSSPGAGADQETQYF
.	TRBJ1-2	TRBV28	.	TGTGCCAGCAGTTACTGGGGTAACGGCTACACCTTC	CASSYWGNGYTF
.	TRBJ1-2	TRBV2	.	TGTGCCAGCAGGGGGCCCGGGGGCCCCTATGGCTACACCTTC	CASRGPGGPYGYTF
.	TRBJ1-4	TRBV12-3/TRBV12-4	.	TGTGCCAGCAGTCACGGCTGGGAAAAACTGTTTTTT	CASSHGWEKLFF
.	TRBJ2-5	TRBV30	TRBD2	TGTGCCTGGAGGGAACCGGGAGGTTCGGGGACCCAGTACTTC	CAWREPGGSGTQYF
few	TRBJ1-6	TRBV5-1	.	TGCGCCAGCAGCTTGGCGGCAGGGGACAATTCACCCCTCCACTTT	CASSLAAGDNSPLHF
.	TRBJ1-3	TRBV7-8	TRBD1	TGTGCCAGCGCTTACAGGGGATCTGGAAACACCATATATTTT	CASAYRGSGNTIYF
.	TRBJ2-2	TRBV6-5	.	TGTGCCAGCAGTTACACCGGGTCGGGCACCGGGGAGCTGTTTTTT	CASSYTGSGTGELFF
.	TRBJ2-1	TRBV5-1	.	TGCGCCAGCAGCTTGGGTGGGGTCAATGAGCAGTTCTTC	CASSLGGVNEQFF
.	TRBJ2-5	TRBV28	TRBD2	TGTGCCAGCAGTTTCCGGCTCGGACTAGTAGAGACCCAGTACTTC	CASSFRLGLVETQYF
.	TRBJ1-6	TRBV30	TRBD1	TGTGCCTGGGCGGACAGGCACTCACCCCTCCACTTT	CAWADRHSPLHF
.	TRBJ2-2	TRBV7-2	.	TGTGCCAGCAGCTTAGGGCTCGCCAACACCGGGGAGCTGTTTTTT	CASSLGLANTGELFF
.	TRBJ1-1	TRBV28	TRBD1	TGTGCCAGCACCCCAGGGGGAGAAGCTTTCTTT	CASTPGGEAFF
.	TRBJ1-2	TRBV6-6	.	TGTGCCAGCAGTTACCACGATGACAGAGGCTACACCTTC	CASSYHDDRGYTF
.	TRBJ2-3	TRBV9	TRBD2	TGTGCCAGCAGCCCTGGACTAGCGGGACTGGTAGATACGCAGTATTTT	CASSPGLAGLVDTQYF
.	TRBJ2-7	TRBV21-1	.	TGTGCCATTTCTCTCATCGGCCACGAGCAGTACTTC	CAISLIGHEQYF
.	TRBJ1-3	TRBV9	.	TGTGCCAGCAGCCCCGGTAGGGGAAACACCATATATTTT	CASSPGRGNTIYF
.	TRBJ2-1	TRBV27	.	TGTGCCAGCAGTTTATCTCTAGCCGTAAGCAATGAGCAGTTCTTC	CASSLSLAVSNEQFF
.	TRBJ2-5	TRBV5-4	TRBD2	TGTGCCAGCAGTCGTAGAGCGGGGCGGCAAGAGACCCAGTACTTC	CASSRRAGRQETQYF
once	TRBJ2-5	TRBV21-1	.	TGTGCCAGCAGCATGGGGGGTGGGGAGACCCAGTACTTC	CASSMGGGETQYF
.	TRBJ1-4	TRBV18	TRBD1	TGTGCCAGCCGAAGGGACAGACTTAATGAAAAACTGTTTTTT	CASRRDRLNEKLFF
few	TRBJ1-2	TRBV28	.	TGTGCCAGCAGGTCCGAGGCCCTAAAAAACTATGGCTACACCTTC	CASRSEALKNYGYTF
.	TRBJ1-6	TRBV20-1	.	.	CSVPPLHF
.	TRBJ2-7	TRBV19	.	TGTGCCAGTAGTATAACGAGGGGAGGGGACAGATCCTACGAGCAGTACTTC	CASSITRGGDRSYEQYF
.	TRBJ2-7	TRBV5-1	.	TGCGCCAGCAGCTTGAACGCGGGACATGCTTACGAGCAGTACTTC	CASSLNAGHAYEQYF
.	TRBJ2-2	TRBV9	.	TGTGCCAGCAGCCAACTCCAGGGTGATACCGGGGAGCTGTTTTTT	CASSQLQGDTGELFF
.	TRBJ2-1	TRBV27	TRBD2	TGTGCCAGCAGTTCGGGGACTAGCGGGACCAATGAGCAGTTCTTC	CASSSGTSGTNEQFF
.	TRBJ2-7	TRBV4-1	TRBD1	TGCGCCAGCAGCCAAAAAATTGACAGGGATCCCTACGAGCAGTACTTC	CASSQKIDRDPYEQYF
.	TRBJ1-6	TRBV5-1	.	TGCGCCAGCAGCTTGTCAGGGGTCGGCAATTCACCCCTCCACTTT	CASSLSGVGNSPLHF
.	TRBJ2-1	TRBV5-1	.	TGCGCCAGCAGCTTGGGTCCACACAATGAGCAGTTCTTC	CASSLGPHNEQFF
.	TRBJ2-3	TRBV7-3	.	TGTGCCAGCAGCCGATTCCCGGCGGAACTAGCTGATACGCAGTATTTT	CASSRFPAELADTQYF
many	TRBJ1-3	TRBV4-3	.	TGCGCCAGCAGCGCTTACCGCGAGACAGTTGGAAACACCATATATTTT	CASSAYRETVGNTIYF
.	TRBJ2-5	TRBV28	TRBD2	TGTGCCAGCAGTTTACCCGGGACTAGCGGGGTTGAGACCCAGTACTTC	CASSLPGTSGVETQYF
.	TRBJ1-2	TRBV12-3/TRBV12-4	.	TGTGCCAGCAGTTTGGGGGGGACCTATGGCTACACCTTC	CASSLGGTYGYTF